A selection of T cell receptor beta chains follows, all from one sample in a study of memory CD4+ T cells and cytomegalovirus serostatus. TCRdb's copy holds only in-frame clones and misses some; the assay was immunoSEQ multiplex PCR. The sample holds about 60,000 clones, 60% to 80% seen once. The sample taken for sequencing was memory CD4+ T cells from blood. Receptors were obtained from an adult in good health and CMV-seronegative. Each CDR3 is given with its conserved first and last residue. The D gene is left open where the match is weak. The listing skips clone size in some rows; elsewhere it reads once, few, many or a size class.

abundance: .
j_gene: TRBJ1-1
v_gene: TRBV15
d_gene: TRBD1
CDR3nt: TGTGCCACCAGCAGGGGACAGGGAGGTTATACTGAAGCTTTCTTT
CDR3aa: CATSRGQGGYTEAFF

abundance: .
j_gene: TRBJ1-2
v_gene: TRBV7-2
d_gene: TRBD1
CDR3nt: TGTGCCAGCAGCCCTCGGACAGGGAACTATGGCTACACCTTC
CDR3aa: CASSPRTGNYGYTF

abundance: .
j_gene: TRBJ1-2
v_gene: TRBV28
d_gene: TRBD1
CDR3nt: TGTGCCAGCAGCCTGGGACAGGGTAGTGGCTACACCTTC
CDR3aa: CASSLGQGSGYTF

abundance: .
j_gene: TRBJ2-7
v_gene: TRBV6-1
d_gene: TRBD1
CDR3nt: TGTGCCAGCAGTATGCGACAGGGGAGCGGCTACGAGCAGTACTTC
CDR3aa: CASSMRQGSGYEQYF

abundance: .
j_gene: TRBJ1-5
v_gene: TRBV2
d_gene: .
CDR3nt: TGTGCCAGCGGGATGGAGGAGTTCTCTCAGCCCCAGCATTTT
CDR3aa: CASGMEEFSQPQHF

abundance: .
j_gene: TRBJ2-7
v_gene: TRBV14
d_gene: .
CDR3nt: TGTGCCAGCAGCCAATTCGACGTGGGCGAGCAGTACTTC
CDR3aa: CASSQFDVGEQYF

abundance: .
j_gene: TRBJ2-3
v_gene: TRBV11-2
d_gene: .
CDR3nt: TGTGCCAGCAGCTTCGGACGCGCTGGCACAGATACGCAGTATTTT
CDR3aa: CASSFGRAGTDTQYF

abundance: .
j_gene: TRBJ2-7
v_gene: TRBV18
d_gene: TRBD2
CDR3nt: TGTGCCAGCTCACCCCAGACTAGCGGGAGGAGTCCCTACGAGCAGTACTTC
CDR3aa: CASSPQTSGRSPYEQYF

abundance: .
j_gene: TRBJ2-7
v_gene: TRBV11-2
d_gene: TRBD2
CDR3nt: TGTGCCAGCACCCTGGGCGGGAGTACCTACGAGCAGTACTTC
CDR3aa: CASTLGGSTYEQYF

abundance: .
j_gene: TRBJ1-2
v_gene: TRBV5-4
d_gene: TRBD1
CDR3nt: TGTGCCAGCAGCACCGAGACAGGGGGCAGGGGGAAAGGCTACACCTTC
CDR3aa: CASSTETGGRGKGYTF

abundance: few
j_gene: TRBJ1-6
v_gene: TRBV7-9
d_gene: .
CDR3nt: TGTGCCAGCAGTCAAAGGAGGGATTCACCCCTCCACTTT
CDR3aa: CASSQRRDSPLHF

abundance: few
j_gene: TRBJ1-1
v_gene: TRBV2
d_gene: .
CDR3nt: TGTGCCAGCAGAGCTACTCTTTATACGTACACACAGCAGGGGACTGAAGCTTTCTTT
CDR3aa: CASRATLYTYTQQGTEAFF

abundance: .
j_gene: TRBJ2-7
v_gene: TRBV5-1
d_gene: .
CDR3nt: TGCGCCAGCAGCTACGACTTAGGGGCATCATACACGTACGAGCAGTACTTC
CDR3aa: CASSYDLGASYTYEQYF

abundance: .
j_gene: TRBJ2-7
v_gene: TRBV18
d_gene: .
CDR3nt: TGTGCCAGCTCACCACAGGGCCCCTACGAGCAGTACTTC
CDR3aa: CASSPQGPYEQYF

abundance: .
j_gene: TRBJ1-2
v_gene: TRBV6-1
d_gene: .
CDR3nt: TGTGCCAGCAGTGAAGGGGACTATGGCTACACCTTC
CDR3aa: CASSEGDYGYTF

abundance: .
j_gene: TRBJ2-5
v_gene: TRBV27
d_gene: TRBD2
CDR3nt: TGTGCCAGCAGTTTCGGGGGACTAGCGGGTGGGGAGACCCAGTACTTC
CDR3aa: CASSFGGLAGGETQYF

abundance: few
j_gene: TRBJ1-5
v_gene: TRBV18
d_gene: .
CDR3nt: TGTGCCAGCTCACCAAGGGAGGGACGAAATCAGCCCCAGCATTTT
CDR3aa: CASSPREGRNQPQHF

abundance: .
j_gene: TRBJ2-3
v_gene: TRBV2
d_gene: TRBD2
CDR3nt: TGTGCCAGCAGTGAAAGGTCGGGAGGTCCAGATACGCAGTATTTT
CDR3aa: CASSERSGGPDTQYF

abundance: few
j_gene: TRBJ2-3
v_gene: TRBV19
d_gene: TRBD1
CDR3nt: TGTGCCAGTAAGGGACAGGGCACAGATACGCAGTATTTT
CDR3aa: CASKGQGTDTQYF

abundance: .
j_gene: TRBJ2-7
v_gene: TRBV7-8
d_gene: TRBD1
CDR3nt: TGTGCCAGCAGCTTCCAGGGGGCCCTCTACGAGCAGTACTTC
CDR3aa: CASSFQGALYEQYF

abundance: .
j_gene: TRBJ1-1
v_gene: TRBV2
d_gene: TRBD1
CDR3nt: TGTGCCAGCAGTGAAACTGGGCCGGGACAGAGAAACACTGAAGCTTTCTTT
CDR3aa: CASSETGPGQRNTEAFF

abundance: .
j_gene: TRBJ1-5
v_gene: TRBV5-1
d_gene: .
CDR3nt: TGCGCCAGCAGCTCAGGGGACGGCAATCAGCCCCAGCATTTT
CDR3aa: CASSSGDGNQPQHF

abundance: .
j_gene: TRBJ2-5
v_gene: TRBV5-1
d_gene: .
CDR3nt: TGCGGCGGGGCGAGACTCGGGGTTAGGGAGACCCAGTACTTC
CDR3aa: CGGARLGVRETQYF

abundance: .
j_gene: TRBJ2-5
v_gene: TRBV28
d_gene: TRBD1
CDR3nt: TGTGCCAGCAATCAACCGGGACAGGGGCAAGAGACCCAGTACTTC
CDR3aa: CASNQPGQGQETQYF

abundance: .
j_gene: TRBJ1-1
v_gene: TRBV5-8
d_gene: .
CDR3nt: TGTGCCAGCAGCTTCGGCAGGAACACTGAAGCTTTCTTT
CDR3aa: CASSFGRNTEAFF

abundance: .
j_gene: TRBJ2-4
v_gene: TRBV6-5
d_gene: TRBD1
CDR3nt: TGTGCCAGCAGTTACTCGACAGGGGCCAAAAACATTCAGTACTTC
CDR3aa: CASSYSTGAKNIQYF

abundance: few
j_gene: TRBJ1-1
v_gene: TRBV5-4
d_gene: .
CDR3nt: TGTGCCAGCAGCGGGGGGGAATGGATGAACACTGAAGCTTTCTTT
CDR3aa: CASSGGEWMNTEAFF

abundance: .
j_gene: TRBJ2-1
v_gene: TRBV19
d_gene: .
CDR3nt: TGTGCCAGTAGTGCGTCGGGACCCCAATCGCAGTTCTTC
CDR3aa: CASSASGPQSQFF

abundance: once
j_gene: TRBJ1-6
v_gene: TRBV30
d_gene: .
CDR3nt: TGTGCCTGTGGACCTATCTATAATTCACCCCTCCACTTT
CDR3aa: CACGPIYNSPLHF

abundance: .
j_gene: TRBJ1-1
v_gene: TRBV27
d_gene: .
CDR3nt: TGTGCCAGCAGTTTAGGATATGCGGACACTGAAGCTTTCTTT
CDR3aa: CASSLGYADTEAFF

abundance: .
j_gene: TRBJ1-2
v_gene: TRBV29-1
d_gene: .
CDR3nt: TGCAGCGTTAGCGCTAACTATGGCTACACCTTC
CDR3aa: CSVSANYGYTF

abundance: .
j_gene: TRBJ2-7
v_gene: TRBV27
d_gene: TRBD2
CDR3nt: TGTGCCAGCAGTTTATGGGGGCCTCGCCCGGGACTAGCGGGAGGAAAGACCTACGAGCAGTACTTC
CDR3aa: CASSLWGPRPGLAGGKTYEQYF

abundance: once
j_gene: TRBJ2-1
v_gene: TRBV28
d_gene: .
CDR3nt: TGTGCCAGCACCCTAGGGGGGAGTGCGAATGAGCAGTTCTTC
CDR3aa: CASTLGGSANEQFF

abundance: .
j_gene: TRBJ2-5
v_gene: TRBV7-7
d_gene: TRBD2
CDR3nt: TGTGCTAGCGGGCCGGCGGGGGGCTTGGAGACCCAGTACTTC
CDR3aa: CASGPAGGLETQYF

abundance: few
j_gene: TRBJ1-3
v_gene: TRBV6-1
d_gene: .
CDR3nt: TGTGCCAGCAGTTGGGAGAGAAACACCATATATTTT
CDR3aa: CASSWERNTIYF

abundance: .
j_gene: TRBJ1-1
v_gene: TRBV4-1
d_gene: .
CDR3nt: TGCGCCAGCAGCCAAGAAGGTGGCGTAGGGGGGTCTGAAGCTTTCTTT
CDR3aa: CASSQEGGVGGSEAFF

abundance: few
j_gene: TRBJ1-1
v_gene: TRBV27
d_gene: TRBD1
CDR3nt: TGTGCCAGCCATAAAATGGGACAGGGTCAAACTGAAGCTTTCTTT
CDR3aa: CASHKMGQGQTEAFF

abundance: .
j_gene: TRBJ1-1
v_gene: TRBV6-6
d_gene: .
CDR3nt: TGTGCCAGCAGAGCCGGACAGAAGAACACTGAAGCTTTCTTT
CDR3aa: CASRAGQKNTEAFF

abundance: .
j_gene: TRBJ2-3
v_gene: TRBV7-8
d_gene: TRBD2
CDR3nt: TGTGCCAGCAGCTCGGGACTAGCGGGGGGCCGTCGGTTCACAGATACGCAGTATTTT
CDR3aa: CASSSGLAGGRRFTDTQYF

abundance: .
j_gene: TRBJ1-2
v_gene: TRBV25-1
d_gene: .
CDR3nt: TGTGCCAGCAGTGAATATCGGTTTTACACCTTC
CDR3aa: CASSEYRFYTF

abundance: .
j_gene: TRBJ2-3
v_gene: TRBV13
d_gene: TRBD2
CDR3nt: TGTGCCAGCAGACTAGCGGGAGCAGATACGCAGTATTTT
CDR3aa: CASRLAGADTQYF

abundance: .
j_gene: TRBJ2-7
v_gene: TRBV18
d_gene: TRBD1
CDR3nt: TGTGCCAGCTCACCCCGGGACAGCAGTACCTACGAGCAGTACTTC
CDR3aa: CASSPRDSSTYEQYF

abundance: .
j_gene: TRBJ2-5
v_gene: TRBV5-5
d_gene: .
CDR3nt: TGTGCCAGCAGCGAGGAACTAGTTCAAGAGACCCAGTACTTC
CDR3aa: CASSEELVQETQYF

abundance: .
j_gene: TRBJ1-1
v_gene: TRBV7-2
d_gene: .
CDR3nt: TGTGCCAGCAGCCCTAAGGGCACAACTAGGGGAGCTTTCTTT
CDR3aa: CASSPKGTTRGAFF

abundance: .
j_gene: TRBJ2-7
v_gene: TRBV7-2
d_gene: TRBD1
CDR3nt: TGTGCCAGCAGCTTACAGGGGACAGGGAGCCCTCTCTACGAGCAGTACTTC
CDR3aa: CASSLQGTGSPLYEQYF

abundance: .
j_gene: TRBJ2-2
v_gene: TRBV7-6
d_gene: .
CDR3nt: TGTGCCAGCAGCTTACAGGGACGGAATACCGGGGAGCTGTTTTTT
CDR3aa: CASSLQGRNTGELFF